This TCR beta chain appears in the sequencing data of a study of human T cells and chemical hapten exposure. As for the study in general: For sensitization, 2% DPC was applied to an approximately 2 cm by approximately 2 cm patch of upper inner arm skin. Diagnoses of alopecia areata, totalis or universalis occurred in mostly female patients. Study-wide results and caveats: The formation of large CDR3 similarity clusters by expanded TCRs significantly exceeded that of controls. The count of PT1 expanded TCRs correlated positively with patch test score.

This clonotype was seen repeatedly, ten times or more. What it binds is not known. Germline V lookup: CDR1 DFQATT, CDR2 SNEGSKA (reference sequence). V lost 5 bases to trimming and J lost 6 bases; unmatched junction nucleotides: 11. CDR3 length: 14 amino acids. In TCRdb, the RACE reads were re-called with MiXCR into one record per CDR3 protein. The sample records about 120,000 distinct CDR3 sequences, roughly 14% being singletons. Time point noted: pre-sensitization, week 0. Treatment given: therapeutic diphenylcyclopropenone sensitization with weekly scalp DPC. The sequence derives from a woman in her late teens or twenties with alopecia areata. Some clones in this sample may be carry-over from other donors' samples. The source was whole blood, collected in connection with sensitization to the hapten diphenylcyclopropenone (DPC). V gene TRBV20-1 combines with J gene TRBJ2-5; 8 nucleotides line up with TRBD1. CDR3: CSALPGQGAQTQYF. The CDR3 nucleotides read TGCAGTGCTCTCCCCGGGCAGGGGGCACAGACCCAGTACTTC.